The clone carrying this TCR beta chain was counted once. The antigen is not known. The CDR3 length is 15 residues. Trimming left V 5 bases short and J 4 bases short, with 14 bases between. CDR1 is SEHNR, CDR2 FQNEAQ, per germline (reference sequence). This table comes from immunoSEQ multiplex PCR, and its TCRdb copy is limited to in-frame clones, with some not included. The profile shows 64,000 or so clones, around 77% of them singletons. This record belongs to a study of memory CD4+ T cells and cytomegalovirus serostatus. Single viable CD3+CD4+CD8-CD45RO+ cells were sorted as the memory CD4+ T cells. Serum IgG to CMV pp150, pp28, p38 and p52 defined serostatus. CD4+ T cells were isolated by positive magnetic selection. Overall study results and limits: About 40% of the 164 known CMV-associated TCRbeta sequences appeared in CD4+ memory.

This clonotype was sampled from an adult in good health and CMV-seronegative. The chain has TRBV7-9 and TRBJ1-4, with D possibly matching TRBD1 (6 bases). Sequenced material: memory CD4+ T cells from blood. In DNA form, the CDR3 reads TGTGCCAGCAGCCCCGGGGGGGCGAATAATGAAAAACTGTTTTTT. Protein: CASSPGGANNEKLFF.